This T cell receptor (beta chain) was retrieved from a study of graft-versus-host responses after intestinal transplantation. Overall study: Among the recipients, transplants were multivisceral, liver-intestinal, or isolated intestinal. Study findings and constraints: Detection of GvH clones occurred in recipient marrow, and some had their first appearance in ileum or blood. Those patients showing graft-donor T cell macrochimerism displayed high graft-versus-host to host-versus-graft clonal ratios in allografts.

Germline CDR1 is SNHLY and CDR2 is FYNNEI. This CDR3 spans 14 amino acids. V was pared by 8 bases and J by 9 bases, with 7 bases of the junction left unmatched. Regarding this clone: Its antigen is unidentified.

The repertoire was sequenced with immunoSEQ multiplex PCR; TCRdb's copy has only in-frame clones and lacks some. In the table there are more than 90,000 clones, just under 95% of which are singletons. The rearrangement uses TRBV2 and TRBJ2-1; 13 nucleotides line up with TRBD2. Sequencing was performed on unstimulated CD8+ T cells sorted from spleen or lymph node cells, taken before transplant. The TCR was taken from a human donor who was the organ donor for an intestinal transplant. For the CDR3, the DNA is TGTGCCAGCCTAAGTACTAGCGGGAGGGCTGAGCAGTTCTTC. Its translation: CASLSTSGRAEQFF. The full variable domain, rest sourced from reference TRBV2 and TRBJ2-1, is EPEVTQTPSHQVTQMGQEVILRCVPISNHLYFYWYRQILGQKVEFLVSFYNNEISEKSEIFDDQFSVERPDGSNFTLKIRSTKLEDSAMYFCASLSTSGRAEQFFGPGTRLTVL.